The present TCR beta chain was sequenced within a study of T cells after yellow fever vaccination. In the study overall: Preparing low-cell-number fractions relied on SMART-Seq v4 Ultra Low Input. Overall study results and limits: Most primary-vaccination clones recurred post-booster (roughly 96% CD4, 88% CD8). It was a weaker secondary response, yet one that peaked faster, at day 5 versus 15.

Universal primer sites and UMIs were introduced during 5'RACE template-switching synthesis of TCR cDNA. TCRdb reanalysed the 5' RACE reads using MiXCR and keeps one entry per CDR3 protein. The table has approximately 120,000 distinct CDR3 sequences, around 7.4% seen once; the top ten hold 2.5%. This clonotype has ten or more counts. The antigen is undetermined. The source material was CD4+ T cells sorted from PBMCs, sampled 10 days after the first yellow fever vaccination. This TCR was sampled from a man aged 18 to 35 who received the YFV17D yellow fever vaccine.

CDR3 DNA sequence: TGTGCCAGTAGTACGGGGGGGCCCCTCTTCGGGGAGCTGTTTTTT. Amino acid sequence: CASSTGGPLFGELFF. The gene calls are TRBV19 and TRBJ2-2; TRBD2 matches 8 bases. The CDR3 runs to 15 residues. CDR1 LNHDA and CDR2 SQIVND come from the germline V gene (reference sequence). The junction had 8 bases not matched to a gene; V was cut back by 4 bases and J by 7 bases.